The 5 T cell receptor beta chains below all came from one sample that was sequenced in a study of blood T cell repertoires in COVID-19. Assay: immunoSEQ multiplex PCR; the TCRdb copy retains only in-frame clones and omits some. The table includes hundreds of thousands of clones, approximately 89% detected once. The sequencing sample was made of peripheral blood. The receptors originated from a woman under 30 who had recovered from COVID-19.

The V and J genes are TRBV2 and TRBJ1-3, with a possible D match to TRBD1 (5 bases). Germline CDR1 is SNHLY and CDR2 is FYNNEI. The CDR3 is 15 residues long. Trimming removed 4 bases at V and 2 bases at J, with 12 bases between. CDR3: CASSGGRATGNTIYF. In nucleotides, the CDR3 is TGTGCCAGCAGTGGGGGCAGGGCGACTGGAAACACCATATATTTT.

This chain uses TRBV7-9 with TRBJ1-1, with D possibly being TRBD1 (5 bases). V shed 5 bases and J shed 4 bases, with 23 bases lying between them. This CDR3 spans 17 amino acids. Germline lookup yields CDR1 SEHNR and CDR2 FQNEAQ (reference sequence). This chain's CDR3 is CASSQIPVRGMFTEAFF. CDR3 bases: TGTGCCAGCAGCCAAATCCCCGTCCGGGGGATGTTCACTGAAGCTTTCTTT.

V is TRBV24-1 and J is TRBJ1-5; D is unresolved. Trimming took 5 bases from V and 2 from J, leaving 12 bases between them. CDR1 KGHDR and CDR2 SFDVKD come from the germline V gene. The CDR3 covers 15 residues. This chain's CDR3 is CATSAGSNRNQPQHF. In DNA form, the CDR3 reads TGTGCCACCAGTGCCGGGAGTAATCGCAATCAGCCCCAGCATTTT.

CDR3 sequence (DNA): TGTGCCAGCAGCTTAGCGGCTAGGGGGGGAGAGTTCTTC. Amino acid sequence: CASSLAARGGEFF. The V call is TRBV7-9, the J call TRBJ2-1; the D gene is possibly TRBD2 (7 bases). This CDR3 spans 13 amino acids. Per the germline V gene, CDR1 is SEHNR and CDR2 is FQNEAQ (reference sequence). The ends were cut back, 0 bases at V and 14 bases at J, with 14 bases in the middle. The entire variable domain, with the rest obtained from reference TRBV7-9 and TRBJ2-1, is as follows: DTGVSQNPRHKITKRGQNVTFRCDPISEHNRLYWYRQTLGQGPEFLTYFQNEAQLEKSRLLSDRFSAERPKGSFSTLEIQRTEQGDSAMYLCASSLAARGGEFFGPGTRLTVL.

CDR3 in amino acids: CASTLTGANVLTF. The CDR3 DNA is TGTGCCAGCACCCTTACTGGGGCCAACGTCCTGACTTTC. The V gene is TRBV5-8, the J gene TRBJ2-6, with D unclear. CDR1 is SGHTS, CDR2 YDEGEE, per germline. The CDR3 is 13 residues long. V gave up 6 bases and J gave up 2 bases, with 6 bases separating them.